This T cell receptor (beta chain) was observed in a study of shared clonotypes between healthy human individuals. Findings and caveats of the study: Around 5.3% of naive CD4 clonotypes were shared across several donors. Naive subsets usually exceeded memory subsets in estimated richness.

Every subset had its genomic DNA shared out evenly among several immunoSEQ plates. Using immunoSEQ multiplex PCR, the repertoire was profiled, and TCRdb retains in-frame clones only, with some absent. The sample lists 2 million to 2.5 million clones; about 92% were seen once. This CDR3 comprises 12 residues. Germline V gene lookup returns CDR1 WNHNN and CDR2 SYGVQD (reference sequence). The ends were cut back, 7 bases at V and 4 bases at J, with 8 bases in the middle. Adult donors, all healthy and HIV-negative, had no recent acute infections or vaccinations. Remarks on this clone: Its antigen is as yet unknown.

The V and J genes are TRBV10-1 and TRBJ2-1; no definite D call. This clonotype was sampled from a man aged 18 to 35 in good health. Some clones in this sample may be carry-over from other donors' samples. The specimen was naive CD4+ T cells from PBMCs. Subset in this sample: CD45RA+ positively selected. The CDR3, as DNA: TGCGCCAGCACTAATGATTACAATGAGCAGTTCTTC. Translating it yields CASTNDYNEQFF.